This TCR beta chain was documented in a study of blood T cell repertoires in COVID-19. Study information: Samples representing acute and convalescent COVID-19 were sourced from the United States, Italy and Spain. T cells, B-cell-depleted T cells, or PBMCs supplied cDNA or gDNA.

Source study methods: Amplified reference gene primers provided the basis for estimating nucleated cell counts. Sequencing was performed with immunoSEQ multiplex PCR; in TCRdb, only in-frame clones are kept and a portion is missing. Clonal size and the V and J genes are those of that table, whereas D and trimming came from the DNA. This table holds 130,000 to 150,000 clones, roughly 88% found once. CDR3 length: 13 residues. Trimming removed 2 bases at V and 12 bases at J, with 14 bases between. Per the germline V gene, CDR1 is KGHSH and CDR2 is LQKENI. The sample was peripheral blood. The source of this sequence is a man between 65 and 85 years old with acute or convalescent COVID-19. The chain joins TRBV18 to TRBJ2-1; tentative D call: TRBD2 (6 bases). CDR3 amino acids: CASSPRASEGQFF. CDR3 nucleotide sequence: TGTGCCAGCTCACCAAGGGCTAGCGAGGGGCAGTTCTTC.